This T cell receptor (beta chain) was recorded in a study of T cell changes during pregnancy in multiple sclerosis. Some clones are missing from TCRdb's copy, which holds only in-frame ones; the method was immunoSEQ multiplex PCR. Of around 92,000 clones listed, 90% to 95% are singletons. Germline loops: CDR1 SGHTA, CDR2 FQGNSA. V lost 5 bases and J lost 3; bases outside the gene matches: 10. This CDR3 contains 16 residues. The sequence derives from a female donor with multiple sclerosis, enrolled in a pregnancy study. The sequencing here drew on peripheral blood, taken in the third trimester of pregnancy. This rearrangement joins TRBV7-2 to TRBJ2-7; 10 nucleotides agree with TRBD1. The CDR3 DNA follows: TGTGCCAGCAGCCCCTCAGGACAGGGGGTGGGCTACGAGCAGTACTTC. Translating it yields CASSPSGQGVGYEQYF.